What follows describes a single TCR beta chain. The entry originates in a study of blood T cell repertoires in COVID-19. Overall study: Spain, Italy and the United States supplied samples that represented acute and convalescent COVID-19. The cDNA or gDNA used as material had been derived from T cells, B-cell-depleted T cells, or PBMCs.

Clones were sequenced by immunoSEQ multiplex PCR, and TCRdb holds only the in-frame ones, with some missing. The sample has fewer than 90,000 clones, more than 80% seen once. The V gene's germline CDR1 is MDHEN and CDR2 SYDVKM. CDR3 length: 15 amino acids. Trimming cost V 3 bases and J 2 bases; bases outside gene matches: 0. This chain joins TRBV28 and TRBJ2-6, with 8 nucleotides matching TRBD2. The sequencing input was peripheral blood. The source is a human donor in a cohort sampled during active COVID-19. The CDR3 bases are TGTGCCAGCAGTTTCGGGGGGGCTGGGGCCAACGTCCTGACTTTC. Protein product: CASSFGGAGANVLTF.